The 30 T cell receptor beta chains reported below all come from one sample, sequenced in a study of T-cell memory formation after mild COVID-19. TCRdb processed the 5' RACE reads anew with MiXCR; each CDR3 protein has one entry. The table has 200,000 or so distinct CDR3 sequences, just over 9.5% seen once. The specimen sequenced was PBMCs or a T cell subset sorted from them (not recorded which). The receptors were gathered from a man aged 18-30 years who had mild COVID-19 (a few samples of this study predate the infection). Cell type and time point are not known.

This chain connects TRBV4-3 to TRBJ2-5; weak D call: TRBD2 (5 bases). From germline, CDR1 is LGHNA and CDR2 YSLEER. The V end was cut by 0 bases, the J end by 4 bases, with 9 bases between. The CDR3 runs 14 residues. In nucleotides, the CDR3 is TGCGCCAGCAGCCAAGAATGGGCGGGAGAGACCCAGTACTTC. It is translated as CASSQEWAGETQYF.

The table lists this clonotype with many counts. The chain has TRBV12-3 or TRBV12-4 and TRBJ1-5, with TRBD1 identical over 8 bases. Germline trimming cut 6 bases from V and 0 bases from J; bases unmatched to any gene: 19. The CDR3 extends over 20 amino acids. The CDR3 is CASRGPPMRQGYSSNQPQHF. The CDR3 region has the DNA TGTGCCAGCAGGGGACCTCCCATGCGACAGGGGTATAGTAGCAATCAGCCCCAGCATTTT.

This clonotype was found a few times. The V gene is TRBV7-2, the J gene TRBJ2-1, with D tentatively TRBD2 (5 bases). The CDR3 runs to 14 residues. V lost 5 bases to trimming and J lost 4 bases, with 12 bases between them. The germline CDR1 and CDR2 sequences are SGHTA and FQGNSA. As DNA, the CDR3 is TGTGCCAGCAGCCCGGGGATGCATTACAATGAGCAGTTCTTC. Protein product: CASSPGMHYNEQFF.

This clonotype turned up a few times. V gene TRBV4-3 combines with J gene TRBJ2-7; TRBD2 aligns across 8 bases. V dropped 4 bases and J dropped 3; count of bases not matched to a gene: 8. Per the germline V gene, CDR1 is LGHNA and CDR2 is YSLEER. This CDR3 contains 15 residues. In nucleotides, the CDR3 is TGCGCCAGCAGCCCAAACCTAGCGGGCTTCTACGAGCAGTACTTC. This translates into CASSPNLAGFYEQYF.

This chain joins TRBV20-1 and TRBJ2-1; D is unclear. This CDR3 contains 13 residues. Trimming left V 0 bases short and J 15 bases short, with 18 bases between. The germline gives CDR1 DFQATT, CDR2 SNEGSKA (reference sequence). The CDR3 region has the DNA TGCAGTGCTAGAGATGACTTGAGAGACACCGGGTTCTTC. Translating it yields CSARDDLRDTGFF.

The chain employs TRBV27 and TRBJ2-7; 10 bases are a match to TRBD2. Unmatched junction bases numbered 11, after V lost 10 bases and J lost 5 bases. Germline V gene lookup returns CDR1 MNHEY and CDR2 SMNVEV (reference sequence). The CDR3 is 14 amino acids. The CDR3 protein is CATYQAGGPHEQYF. CDR3 nucleotides: TGTGCCACCTATCAAGCGGGGGGGCCCCACGAGCAGTACTTC.

This clonotype was detected only a few times. V gene TRBV20-1 combines with J gene TRBJ1-1, with D possibly being TRBD1 (5 bases). The germline V gene encodes CDR1 DFQATT and CDR2 SNEGSKA (reference sequence). Between the trimmed V and J ends, which lost 0 bases and 7 bases, there was a span of 18 bases. The CDR3 is 15 amino acids. DNA for the CDR3: TGCAGTGCTAGAGACCTTGGAGGGGCAGAATTTGAAGCTTTCTTT. This codes for CSARDLGGAEFEAFF.

The V and J genes are TRBV6-5 and TRBJ2-1; TRBD2 aligns across 9 bases. Losses at the gene ends were 6 bases for V and 14 bases for J; bases not matched to a gene: 14. The CDR3 runs to 14 residues. Germline values: CDR1 MNHEY, CDR2 SVGAGI. CDR3 sequence: CASRSLQLGLAKFF. Here the CDR3 DNA reads TGTGCCAGCAGATCACTACAATTGGGACTAGCCAAGTTCTTC.

This clonotype was picked up one time. The rearrangement joins TRBV13 to TRBJ2-7; possible D gene TRBD2, 5 bases. V lost 0 bases and J 2 bases, leaving 8 bases between the germline ends. Germline CDR1 reads PRHDT; CDR2 reads FYEKMQ (reference sequence). The CDR3 has 14 amino acids. The CDR3 DNA reads TGTGCCAGCAGCTTAGGGGGAGTGGCCTACGAGCAGTACTTC. Amino acids: CASSLGGVAYEQYF.

This clonotype was recorded a few times. This rearrangement joins TRBV5-1 to TRBJ1-2; unclear D gene. Trimming left V 5 bases short and J 8 bases short, with 16 bases between. In germline, CDR1 is SGHRS, CDR2 YFSETQ. The CDR3 has 13 amino acids. The DNA of the CDR3 is TGCGCCAGCAGGCGCGGAGAGATTTCCGGCTACACCTTC. This gives the protein CASRRGEISGYTF.

This clonotype was counted at least ten times. The V gene is TRBV5-1, the J gene TRBJ2-3; D call uncertain. Between the trimmed V and J ends, which lost 0 bases and 6 bases, there was a span of 8 bases. There are 13 residues in the CDR3. Germline CDR1 is SGHRS and CDR2 is YFSETQ. As DNA, the CDR3 is TGCGCCAGCAGCTTGGAGGCCAGCGATACGCAGTATTTT. Residues: CASSLEASDTQYF.

This clonotype has just a few counts. The chain joins TRBV5-1 to TRBJ2-5; TRBD1 might be the D (6 bases). V was cut by 0 bases and J by 3 bases, with 9 bases left in between. The CDR3 extends over 14 amino acids. Germline V CDR1 and CDR2: SGHRS, YFSETQ. The CDR3 spells CASSLATGEETQYF. The CDR3 DNA is TGCGCCAGCAGCTTGGCGACAGGAGAAGAGACCCAGTACTTC.

The chain combines TRBV5-1 with TRBJ2-7; 8 nucleotides line up with TRBD2. Per germline, CDR1 SGHRS and CDR2 YFSETQ. There are 15 residues in the CDR3. The trim removed 3 bases at V and 0 bases at J, leaving 5 bases unmatched. CDR3 loop: CASSSVGTSSYEQYF. The CDR3, as DNA: TGCGCCAGCAGCTCTGTTGGGACTAGCTCCTACGAGCAGTACTTC.

The chain uses TRBV5-8 and TRBJ2-6, with 8 bases fitting TRBD1. The CDR3 is 20 residues long. The germline CDR1 and CDR2 sequences are SGHTS and YDEGEE. Losses at the gene ends were 4 bases for V and 2 bases for J; bases not matched to a gene: 17. The CDR3 DNA follows: TGTGCCAGCAGCGTGGGGTATGCGCGGACAGGGTTGACTGGGGCCAACGTCCTGACTTTC. The encoded protein is CASSVGYARTGLTGANVLTF.

V is TRBV5-4 and J is TRBJ1-1; D ambiguous. V lost 0 bases and J lost 3, with 9 bases in between. Germline V gives CDR1 SGHNT, CDR2 YYREEE (reference sequence). The CDR3 is made up of 14 amino acids. CDR3 in DNA: TGTGCCAGCAGCTTGGTACGGGCGGACACTGAAGCTTTCTTT. This sequence encodes CASSLVRADTEAFF. The full variable domain, its missing parts supplied by reference TRBV5-4 and TRBJ1-1, is ETGVTQSPTHLIKTRGQQVTLRCSSQSGHNTVSWYQQALGQGPQFIFQYYREEENGRGNFPPRFSGLQFPNYSSELNVNALELDDSALYLCASSLVRADTEAFFGQGTRLTVV.

This clonotype was counted only a few times. CDR3 nucleotide sequence: TGTGCCAGCAGTTACCTTCAGGGTGGACGGGGCTACACCTTC. Translating gives CASSYLQGGRGYTF. This sequence joins TRBV6-6 and TRBJ1-2; D might be TRBD1 (5 bases). Trimming left V 2 bases short and J 8 bases short, with 15 bases between. The CDR3 sequence is 14 residues long. Germline V gene lookup returns CDR1 MNHNY and CDR2 SVGAGI (reference sequence).

The chain uses TRBV7-2 and TRBJ2-2, with D tentatively TRBD2 (5 bases). The germline CDR1 and CDR2 sequences are SGHTA and FQGNSA. V shed 4 bases and J shed 6 bases, with 18 bases lying between them. CDR3 length: 16 residues. The CDR3 sequence: CASSSRKIALAGELFF. CDR3 bases: TGTGCCAGCAGCTCTAGAAAGATAGCGTTAGCCGGGGAGCTGTTTTTT.

This clonotype has only a few counts. The chain couples TRBV18 to TRBJ1-2, with a weak D call TRBD1 (5 bases). Trimming shortened V by 3 bases and J by 4 bases, and 12 bases separated the two germline ends. The CDR3 runs to 14 residues. Germline V gene data show CDR1 as KGHSH and CDR2 as LQKENI. CDR3 DNA sequence: TGTGCCAGCTCACCTACGACAGAGCTCTATGGCTACACCTTC. Its translation is CASSPTTELYGYTF.

The chain recombines TRBV20-1 with TRBJ2-7; possibly TRBD1 for D (8 bases). The CDR3 is 18 residues long. Per the germline V gene, CDR1 is DFQATT and CDR2 is SNEGSKA (reference sequence). V lost 1 base to trimming and J lost 2 bases, with 24 bases between them. The CDR3 reads CSARVKQGAGAGAYEQYV. CDR3 coding DNA: TGCAGTGCTAGAGTAAAGCAGGGGGCGGGAGCAGGGGCCTACGAGCAGTACGTC.

This clonotype was seen more than once but under ten times. The chain joins TRBV5-1 to TRBJ1-1, with a tentative D call TRBD1 (6 bases). Germline V CDR1 and CDR2: SGHRS, YFSETQ. The CDR3 has 13 amino acids. Trimming pared 4 bases from V and 5 bases from J, leaving 12 bases between. For the CDR3, the DNA is TGCGCCAGCAGCACTGTACAGGGAACTGAAGCTTTCTTT. Encoded protein: CASSTVQGTEAFF.

This clonotype was recorded many times. The V gene is TRBV10-3, the J gene TRBJ2-5, with D perhaps matching TRBD1 or TRBD2 (5 bases each). V lost 4 bases to trimming and J lost 2 bases, with 20 bases between them. Germline CDR1 is ENHRY and CDR2 is SYGVKD. This CDR3 is built from 17 residues. This CDR3 is CAISGGGSPSAQETQYF. CDR3 nucleotides: TGTGCCATCAGTGGTGGGGGTTCGCCATCGGCGCAAGAGACCCAGTACTTC.

The J gene is TRBJ1-6, the V gene TRBV7-2; D is perhaps TRBD1 (5 bases). This CDR3 spans 15 amino acids. Germline lookup yields CDR1 SGHTA and CDR2 FQGNSA. V gave up 1 base and J gave up 9 bases, with 13 bases separating them. The CDR3 sequence: CASSLEAPGASPLHF. The CDR3 DNA is TGTGCCAGCAGCTTAGAGGCCCCCGGGGCTTCACCCCTCCACTTT.

Concerning this clonotype itself: Mismatch with germline at one junction end may stem from a read error. This rearrangement joins TRBV29-1 to TRBJ2-7; 7 bases map to TRBD1. CDR3 length equals 11 residues. Germline-derived CDR1 and CDR2 are SQVTM and ANQGSEA. The CDR3 coding sequence is TGCAGCGTTGAAGATGGGGACAGCGCCGACTTC. Translated: CSVEDGDSADF.

This chain uses TRBV6-2 or TRBV6-3 with TRBJ1-5; 9 bases align to TRBD1. This CDR3 is 15 amino acids long. V was pared by 4 bases and J by 4 bases, with 5 bases of the junction left unmatched. In germline, CDR1 is MNHEY, CDR2 SVGEGT. The CDR3 nucleotides are TGTGCCAGCAGTTCCTGTGGGACAGGGAATCAGCCCCAGCATTTT. It specifies CASSSCGTGNQPQHF.

This clonotype was found many times. The V gene is TRBV7-2, the J gene TRBJ1-5; D not certain. Germline assignment: CDR1 SGHTA and CDR2 FQGNSA. With 5 bases removed from V and 1 base from J, the gap between germline ends came to 21 bases. The CDR3 covers 18 residues. This CDR3 reads CASSRPWRSPKSNQPQHF. As DNA, the CDR3 is TGTGCCAGCAGCCGCCCATGGCGGTCGCCCAAGAGCAATCAGCCCCAGCATTTT.

This clonotype was detected a few times. The V gene is TRBV7-8, the J gene TRBJ2-7; TRBD1 matches 7 bases. This CDR3 has 15 amino acids. The germline gives CDR1 SGHVS, CDR2 FQNEAQ. V was pared by 2 bases and J by 2 bases, with 6 bases of the junction left unmatched. The CDR3 is CASSLRQGVPYEQYF. CDR3 sequence (DNA): TGTGCCAGCAGCTTACGACAGGGAGTCCCCTACGAGCAGTACTTC.

This clonotype was seen more than once but under ten times. The CDR3: CASSLTGRGNQPQHF. In DNA form, the CDR3 reads TGTGCCAGCAGCCTCACAGGGCGTGGAAATCAGCCCCAGCATTTT. The gene calls are TRBV2 and TRBJ1-5; a weak D match, TRBD1 (6 bases). Germline CDR1 reads SNHLY; CDR2 reads FYNNEI. Between the trimmed V and J ends, which lost 6 bases and 4 bases, there was a span of 16 bases. CDR3 length: 15 amino acids.

This clonotype occurred a few times. The chain is built from TRBV20-1 and TRBJ1-2, with a weak D call TRBD1 (5 bases). The CDR3 sequence is 12 residues long. V was shortened by 6 bases and J by 5 bases, with 13 bases between the two germline ends. Germline loops: CDR1 DFQATT, CDR2 SNEGSKA (reference sequence). CDR3 in amino acids: CSASGRAYGYTF. CDR3 DNA sequence: TGCAGTGCCTCGGGGCGCGCTTATGGCTACACCTTC.

This clonotype was observed at least ten times. The chain carries TRBV29-1 and TRBJ1-1, with unresolved D. Germline V gene lookup returns CDR1 SQVTM and CDR2 ANQGSEA. The CDR3 length is 13 residues. Trimming pared 1 base from V and 1 base from J, leaving 7 bases between. CDR3 DNA sequence: TGCAGCGTTGAAGTGCAGGCGAACACTGAAGCTTTCTTT. Translation gives CSVEVQANTEAFF.

In this sample, this clonotype turned up many times. The chain is built from TRBV12-3 or TRBV12-4 and TRBJ1-5, with D hard to call. V was trimmed by 6 bases and J by 0 bases, leaving 15 bases between them. The CDR3 is 16 amino acids. The CDR3 sequence is CASRTSTGVSNQPQHF. CDR3 coding DNA: TGTGCCAGCAGAACTTCGACTGGGGTTAGCAATCAGCCCCAGCATTTT.